The TCR beta chain described here comes from a study of cytomegalovirus exposure and HLA in healthy donors. On the study more broadly: From some 180 million T cells, an earlier analysis saw 90 million to 130 million unique TCR beta sequences. Findings and limits, study-wide: Later analysis associated a missense DCLRE1C variant with TCR beta V- and J-gene trimming. Data from an earlier analysis indicated that most TCR beta V segments were productive either about 87% or about 30% of the time.

Unrecorded immune exposure was likely among donors, who were nominally healthy when sampled. With 60 Vbeta and 13 Jbeta primers, the PCR was carried out. The repertoire was sequenced with immunoSEQ multiplex PCR; TCRdb's copy has only in-frame clones and lacks some. Here the sample spans some 99,000 clones, roughly 79% being singletons. In the case of this clone: What it binds is unknown.

The source of this sequence is a man aged 35-49 years in good health and CMV-seronegative. The sample consisted of PBMCs.

The CDR3 here is CASSLAEGFSGNTIYF. CDR3 coding DNA: TGTGCCAGCAGCTTGGCCGAGGGATTCTCTGGAAACACCATATATTTT. V is TRBV5-6 and J is TRBJ1-3; no firm D call. Germline lookup yields CDR1 SGHDT and CDR2 YYEEEE. The V and J ends lost 0 bases and 0 bases respectively, with 10 bases between them. CDR3 length equals 16 residues.